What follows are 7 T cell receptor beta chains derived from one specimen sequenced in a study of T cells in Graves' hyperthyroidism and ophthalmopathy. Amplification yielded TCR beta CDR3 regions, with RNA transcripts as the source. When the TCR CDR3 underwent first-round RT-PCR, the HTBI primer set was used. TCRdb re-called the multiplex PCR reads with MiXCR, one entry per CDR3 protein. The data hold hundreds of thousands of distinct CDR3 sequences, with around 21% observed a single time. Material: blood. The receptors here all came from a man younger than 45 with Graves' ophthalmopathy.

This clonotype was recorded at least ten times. CDR3 DNA sequence: TGTGCCAGCACCGCCGGGACTAGCGGGACAATAAACACCGGGGAGCTGTTTTTT. This codes for CASTAGTSGTINTGELFF. The genes are TRBV28 and TRBJ2-2; 13 bases agree with TRBD2. Germline lookup yields CDR1 MDHEN and CDR2 SYDVKM. The CDR3 runs 18 residues. V lost 7 bases and J lost 2; bases outside the gene matches: 10.

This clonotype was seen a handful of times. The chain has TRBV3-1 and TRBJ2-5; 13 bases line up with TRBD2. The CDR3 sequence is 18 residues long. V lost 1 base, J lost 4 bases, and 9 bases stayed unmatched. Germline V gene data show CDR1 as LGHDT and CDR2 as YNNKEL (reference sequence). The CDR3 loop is CASSQGRTSGRETETQYF. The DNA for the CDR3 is TGTGCCAGCAGCCAAGGGAGGACTAGCGGGAGAGAGACAGAGACCCAGTACTTC.

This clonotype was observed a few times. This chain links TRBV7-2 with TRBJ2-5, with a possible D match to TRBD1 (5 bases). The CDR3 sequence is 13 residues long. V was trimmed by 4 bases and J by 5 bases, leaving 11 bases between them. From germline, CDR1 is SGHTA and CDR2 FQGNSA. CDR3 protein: CASSYSKGETQYF. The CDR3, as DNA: TGTGCCAGCAGCTACTCAAAGGGGGAGACCCAGTACTTC.

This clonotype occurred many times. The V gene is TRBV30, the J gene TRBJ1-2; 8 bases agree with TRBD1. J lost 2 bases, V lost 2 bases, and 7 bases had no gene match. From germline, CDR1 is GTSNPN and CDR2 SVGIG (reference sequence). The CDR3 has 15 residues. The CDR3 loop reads CAWSSPAGGNYGYTF. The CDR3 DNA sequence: TGTGCCTGGAGTTCCCCGGCAGGGGGCAACTATGGCTACACCTTC.

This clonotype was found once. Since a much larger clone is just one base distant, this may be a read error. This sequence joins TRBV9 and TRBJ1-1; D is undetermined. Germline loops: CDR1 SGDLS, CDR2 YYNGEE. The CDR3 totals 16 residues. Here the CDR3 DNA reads TGTGCCAGCAGCGTAGGAGACGGTTACATGAACACTGAAGCTTACTTT. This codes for CASSVGDGYMNTEAYF. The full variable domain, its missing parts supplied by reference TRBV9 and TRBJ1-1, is DSGVTQTPKHLITATGQRVTLRCSPRSGDLSVYWYQQSLDQGLQFLIQYYNGEERAKGNILERFSAQQFPDLHSELNLSSLELGDSALYFCASSVGDGYMNTEAYFGQGTRLTVV.

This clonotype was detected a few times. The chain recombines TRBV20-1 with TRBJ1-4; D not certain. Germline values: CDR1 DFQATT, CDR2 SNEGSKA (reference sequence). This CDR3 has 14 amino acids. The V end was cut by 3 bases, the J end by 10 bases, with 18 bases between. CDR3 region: CSASGYGGEGKLFF. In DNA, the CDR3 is TGCAGTGCTAGCGGGTATGGCGGGGAGGGAAAACTGTTTTTT.

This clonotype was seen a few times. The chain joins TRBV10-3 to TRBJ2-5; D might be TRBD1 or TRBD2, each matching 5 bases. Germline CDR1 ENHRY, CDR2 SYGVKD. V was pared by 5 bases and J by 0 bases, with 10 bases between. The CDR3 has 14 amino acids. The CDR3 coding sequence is TGTGCCATCAGTAGTGGGACGGACCAAGAGACCCAGTACTTC. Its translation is CAISSGTDQETQYF.